The rows below give T cell receptor beta chains drawn from one sample of a study of shared clonotypes between healthy human individuals. TCRdb's table, derived via immunoSEQ multiplex PCR, lists solely in-frame clones and lacks some. Among hundreds of thousands of clones listed, around four fifths were seen once. Specimen: memory CD4+ T cells sorted from blood. The receptors were gathered from a woman in her thirties in good health. CDR3s include the opening cysteine and the closing phenylalanine or tryptophan. Fields, in order: clone size, D gene, V gene, J gene, CDR3 DNA, CDR3 protein. A D gene is named only where the DNA matches it firmly. Clone sizes are given selectively: once, few, many, or a class where the clone is expanded.

.	.	TRBV25-1	TRBJ1-5	TGTGCCAGCAGTCTGGGTAATAATCAGCCCCAGCATTTT	CASSLGNNQPQHF
.	TRBD1	TRBV4-2	TRBJ1-1	TGTGCCAGCAGCCGTGACAGGGCATCCACTGAAGCTTTCTTT	CASSRDRASTEAFF
few	TRBD2	TRBV28	TRBJ2-1	TGTGCCAGCAGTTTACTAGCGGGAGCTTCCTACAATGAGCAGTTCTTC	CASSLLAGASYNEQFF
.	.	TRBV19	TRBJ1-5	TGTGCCAGTACTGGCAGGTATAGCAATCAGCCCCAGCATTTT	CASTGRYSNQPQHF
.	.	TRBV2	TRBJ1-1	TGTGCCAGCAGTGAATCGGGCAGGCGCCCTGGGGAAGCTTTCTTT	CASSESGRRPGEAFF
.	.	TRBV7-3	TRBJ2-1	TGTGCCAGCAGTAAGGGGGGGAGCTCCTACAATGAGCAGTTCTTC	CASSKGGSSYNEQFF
few	TRBD1	TRBV29-1	TRBJ2-7	TGCAGCGTTGAACGACAGGGGAACAACGAGCAGTACTTC	CSVERQGNNEQYF
.	.	TRBV18	TRBJ1-2	TGTGCCAGCTCACCACCGATGGGGGAGGCGGACTATGGCTACACCTTC	CASSPPMGEADYGYTF
.	.	TRBV25-1	TRBJ1-1	TGTGCCAGCAGTCGTACCCCGATCGATGAAGCTTTCTTT	CASSRTPIDEAFF
.	.	TRBV9	TRBJ2-7	TGTGCCAGCAGCTCGGGACACCTCTCCTACGAGCAGTACTTC	CASSSGHLSYEQYF
once	.	TRBV28	TRBJ1-5	TGTGCCAGCACCAACCCGGGGGCTAGGCAGCCCCAGCATTTT	CASTNPGARQPQHF
.	TRBD2	TRBV28	TRBJ2-7	TGTGCCAGCAGTTTATCTTTCGCTAGCGGGAGTGACGAGCAGTACTTC	CASSLSFASGSDEQYF
.	TRBD2	TRBV14	TRBJ2-3	TGTGCCAGCAGCCACCTCCTCAAGCCCCTAGCGGAGCTCACAGATACGCAGTATTTT	CASSHLLKPLAELTDTQYF
.	TRBD2	TRBV28	TRBJ2-3	TGTGCCAGCAGTCCTAGCGGGCTTAGCACAGATACGCAGTATTTT	CASSPSGLSTDTQYF
.	.	TRBV11-2	TRBJ1-1	TGTGCCAGCAGCTTCCAGGGCAGGACTGAAGCTTTCTTT	CASSFQGRTEAFF
.	.	TRBV5-6	TRBJ1-3	TGTGCCAGCAGCTTGACAGGGCCCGGGCACACCATATATTTT	CASSLTGPGHTIYF
.	TRBD2	TRBV29-1	TRBJ2-5	TGCAGCGTTGGGGTAGCGGGACTTGAGACCCAGTACTTC	CSVGVAGLETQYF
few	TRBD1	TRBV18	TRBJ2-5	TGTGCCAGCTCACCACCGACAGGGGGCCATGGGACCCAGTACTTC	CASSPPTGGHGTQYF
.	TRBD2	TRBV6-5	TRBJ2-7	TGTGCCAGCAGTTACGAGGCTAGCGGTACCTACGAGCAGTACTTC	CASSYEASGTYEQYF
.	.	TRBV5-1	TRBJ2-6	TGCGCCAGCAGCTTGTCGGGGGCAGGGGCCAACGTCCTGACTTTC	CASSLSGAGANVLTF
.	.	TRBV30	TRBJ1-5	TGTGCCTGCCGCTACGTAGGGAAGACCGATTACAATCAGCCCCAGCATTTT	CACRYVGKTDYNQPQHF
few	TRBD2	TRBV6-5	TRBJ2-1	TGTGCCAGCAGTTACTCGGGAAGCGGGAACTACAATGAGCAGTTCTTC	CASSYSGSGNYNEQFF
.	.	TRBV5-1	TRBJ2-1	TGCGCCAGCAGCTTGGAGGACTACAATGAGCAGTTCTTC	CASSLEDYNEQFF
few	.	TRBV5-1	TRBJ1-5	TGCGCCAGCAGCTTCGATGGGACCAATCAGCCCCAGCATTTT	CASSFDGTNQPQHF
.	TRBD2	TRBV9	TRBJ2-2	TGTGCCAGCAGCACCCCCCGCGGACTAGCGGGAGTGCAAGGGGAGCTGTTTTTT	CASSTPRGLAGVQGELFF
few	TRBD2	TRBV25-1	TRBJ2-5	TGTGCCAGCAGTGGAGATAGCGGGAATTCGGAGACCCAGTACTTC	CASSGDSGNSETQYF
.	.	TRBV7-6	TRBJ2-2	TGTGCCAGCAGCTTAGGGTCCTCGAACACCGGGGAGCTGTTTTTT	CASSLGSSNTGELFF
once	.	TRBV14	TRBJ2-1	TGTGCCAGCAGCCACCCCCGGGCGGACTCCTACAATGAGCAGTTCTTC	CASSHPRADSYNEQFF
.	TRBD2	TRBV7-6	TRBJ2-7	TGTGCCAGCAGCTTCGACCCGGGACTAGCGGGAGAGACCTACGAGCAGTACTTC	CASSFDPGLAGETYEQYF
once	TRBD2	TRBV11-2	TRBJ2-3	TGTGCCAGCAGCCCAGGGTTTTTGGGAGGGCGGGCAGATACGCAGTATTTT	CASSPGFLGGRADTQYF
.	.	TRBV5-1	TRBJ1-1	TGCGCCAGCAGCTTGGCCAACCCTGGGATTGAAGCTTTCTTT	CASSLANPGIEAFF
.	TRBD2	TRBV6-1	TRBJ2-2	TGTGCCAGCGGCCTACTAGCGGGAAGCGGTGTGCTGTTTTTT	CASGLLAGSGVLFF
.	.	TRBV7-9	TRBJ2-2	TGTGCCAGCAGCTCCACTAGTGCCGGGGAGCTGTTTTTT	CASSSTSAGELFF
.	.	TRBV6-1	TRBJ2-7	TGTGCCAGCAGTGCGCTCTACGAGCAGTACTTC	CASSALYEQYF
.	.	TRBV5-1	TRBJ2-3	TGCGCCAGCAGCCGCGGGGCCTTAGGGGATACGCAGTATTTT	CASSRGALGDTQYF
.	.	TRBV29-1	TRBJ1-2	TGCAGCGTTGAGGAGGGCATTAACTATGGCTACACCTTC	CSVEEGINYGYTF
.	.	TRBV30	TRBJ1-1	TGTGCCTGGAGTGTACGAGCGAGAGGGAGAGAAGCTTTCTTT	CAWSVRARGREAFF
.	TRBD2	TRBV5-1	TRBJ2-7	TGCGCCAGCAGCCCACTGACTAGCGGGCACTACGAGCAGTACTTC	CASSPLTSGHYEQYF
few	TRBD1	TRBV5-4	TRBJ1-4	TGTGCCAGCAGCAGGGACAGGGGGCTCGCAACTAATGAAAAACTGTTTTTT	CASSRDRGLATNEKLFF
.	.	TRBV18	TRBJ2-1	TGTGCCAGCTCACCACTCCCGGGACAGGCTCGTGGGACTACCTTCAATGAGCAGTTCTTC	CASSPLPGQARGTTFNEQFF
.	.	TRBV6-5	TRBJ1-1	TGTGCCAGCAGTTACCGCGAAGGTAGCACTGAAGCTTTCTTT	CASSYREGSTEAFF
.	TRBD1	TRBV10-1	TRBJ2-2	TGCGCCAGCAGTGGAGGGACAGCGGCCGGGGAGCTGTTTTTT	CASSGGTAAGELFF
.	TRBD2	TRBV5-1	TRBJ2-5	TGCGCCAGCAGCGTCCGACCCCTAGCGGGAGTTGGGGAGACCCAGTACTTC	CASSVRPLAGVGETQYF
.	.	TRBV4-2	TRBJ2-7	TGTGCCAGCAGCCAAGGTGGAGTAGGGGCGGGGTACGAGCAGTACTTC	CASSQGGVGAGYEQYF
.	.	TRBV7-2	TRBJ1-2	TGTACCAGCAGCTTAGCAGACCACGGGGGCTACACCTTC	CTSSLADHGGYTF
.	TRBD2	TRBV19	TRBJ2-3	TGTGCCAGTAGACGCCTGACTAGCGGCACAGATACGCAGTATTTT	CASRRLTSGTDTQYF
.	TRBD1	TRBV5-1	TRBJ2-1	TGCGCCAGCAGCCTGGACTCAGGGGGCTACAATGAGCAGTTCTTC	CASSLDSGGYNEQFF
.	TRBD1	TRBV5-1	TRBJ2-7	TGCGCCAGCAGCTTACAGGGGAGCTCCTACGAGCAGTACTTC	CASSLQGSSYEQYF
.	.	TRBV18	TRBJ2-3	TGTGCCAGCTCACCGGCAGTTGTCACAGATACGCAGTATTTT	CASSPAVVTDTQYF
many	TRBD1	TRBV15	TRBJ1-4	TGTGCCACCAGCAGAGGACAGGGAAATGAAAAACTGTTTTTT	CATSRGQGNEKLFF
.	TRBD2	TRBV7-8	TRBJ2-4	TGTGCCAGCAGCTTAGCGCGTTGGAGCGGGAAGGGAAACATTCAGTACTTC	CASSLARWSGKGNIQYF
.	.	TRBV29-1	TRBJ2-1	TGCAGCGTTGGACGGGACTGGTCCTACAATGAGCAGTTCTTC	CSVGRDWSYNEQFF
.	TRBD2	TRBV5-1	TRBJ2-3	TGCGCCAGCAGCTCCGGACTAGCGGGCGGCACAGATACGCAGTATTTT	CASSSGLAGGTDTQYF
.	TRBD1	TRBV19	TRBJ2-4	TGTGCCAGTAGTATTGGCACAGGGGCGAAATTAGCCAAAAACATTCAGTACTTC	CASSIGTGAKLAKNIQYF
.	.	TRBV29-1	TRBJ2-7	TGCAGCGTTGGATGGGAAACCTACGAGCAGTACTTC	CSVGWETYEQYF